This entry is about one T cell receptor beta chain. Its cognate antigen is unknown. Germline V gene data show CDR1 as GTSNPN and CDR2 as SVGIG (reference sequence). After removal of 2 bases from V and 0 bases from J, the junction contained 8 bases not matched to a gene. CDR3 length: 17 residues. The data originate from a study of T-cell memory formation after mild COVID-19. Notes on the study in general: Whereas later expanders leaned CD4+, clones contracting day 15 to 85 showed a balanced CD4/CD8 makeup. Chiefly within CM and EM were the contracting CD4+ clones; CD8+ ones were within EMRA. The study detected some responding clones in pre-infection memory, suggesting cross-reactive memory joined.

TCRdb redid the calling of the 5' RACE reads with MiXCR, one entry per CDR3 protein. Among 190,000 or so distinct CDR3 sequences listed, about 21% were seen once. Sequenced: PBMCs or a T cell subset sorted from them (not recorded which). The chain joins TRBV30 to TRBJ2-1; 9 nucleotides line up with TRBD2. The receptor was derived from an adult woman who had mild COVID-19 (a few samples of this study predate the infection). Cell type and time point are not known. CDR3 coding DNA: TGTGCCTGGAGTCTCGGACTAGCGACGAGCTCCTACAATGAGCAGTTCTTC. Translation gives CAWSLGLATSSYNEQFF.